The source of this T cell receptor beta chain is a study of STAT5B mutations in CD4+ large granular lymphocyte leukemia. Regarding the study as a whole: 25% of private leukemic clonotypes occurred rarely in other patients' non-leukemic repertoires. 8/27 top patient clones versus 2/35 control clones were TRBV06-family.

Sequenced by immunoSEQ multiplex PCR; TCRdb stores in-frame clones only, minus some. The sample has under 30,000 clones; about four fifths are singletons. The germline gives CDR1 SGHNT, CDR2 YYREEE (reference sequence). The CDR3 covers 16 residues. Trimming shortened V by 5 bases and J by 0 bases, and 12 bases separated the two germline ends. A note on this clone: Antigen specificity is unknown.

What was sequenced was CD4+ T cells from blood buffy coats. The clonotype comes from a human donor in good health. V gene TRBV5-4 combines with J gene TRBJ1-6; possibly TRBD1 for D (5 bases). The CDR3, as DNA: TGTGCCAGCAGACGGGACGGGAGCTCCTATAATTCACCCCTCCACTTT. Its protein product is CASRRDGSSYNSPLHF.